The clone carrying this T cell receptor beta chain occurred many times. The antigen is unknown. This record comes from a study of early T cells in non-severe SARS-CoV-2 infection. About the study: The input, bulk RNA from unsorted whole blood, was sequenced, and chains were unpaired. Whole-study findings and limits: Matching results from VDJdb favored anti-spike CD8 responses, leaving private and CD4 specificities undetected.

Unique molecular identifiers were attached to individual cDNA molecules. TCRdb re-called the 5' RACE reads through MiXCR, storing one row per CDR3 protein. The sample consists of about 87,000 distinct CDR3 sequences, 14% of them appearing once. Sequencing was done on a sample of whole blood. The clonotype comes from an adult who was a healthcare worker with PCR-confirmed SARS-CoV-2 infection or an uninfected control (not recorded which).

The DNA of the CDR3 is TGCAGCGTTTATGGGACAGGGGACACCGGGGAGCTGTTTTTT. The encoded protein is CSVYGTGDTGELFF. The J gene is TRBJ2-2, the V gene TRBV29-1; 10 bases align to TRBD1. The germline V gene has CDR1 SQVTM and CDR2 ANQGSEA. V lost 5 bases, J lost 3 bases, and 3 bases stayed unmatched. The CDR3 contains 14 residues.